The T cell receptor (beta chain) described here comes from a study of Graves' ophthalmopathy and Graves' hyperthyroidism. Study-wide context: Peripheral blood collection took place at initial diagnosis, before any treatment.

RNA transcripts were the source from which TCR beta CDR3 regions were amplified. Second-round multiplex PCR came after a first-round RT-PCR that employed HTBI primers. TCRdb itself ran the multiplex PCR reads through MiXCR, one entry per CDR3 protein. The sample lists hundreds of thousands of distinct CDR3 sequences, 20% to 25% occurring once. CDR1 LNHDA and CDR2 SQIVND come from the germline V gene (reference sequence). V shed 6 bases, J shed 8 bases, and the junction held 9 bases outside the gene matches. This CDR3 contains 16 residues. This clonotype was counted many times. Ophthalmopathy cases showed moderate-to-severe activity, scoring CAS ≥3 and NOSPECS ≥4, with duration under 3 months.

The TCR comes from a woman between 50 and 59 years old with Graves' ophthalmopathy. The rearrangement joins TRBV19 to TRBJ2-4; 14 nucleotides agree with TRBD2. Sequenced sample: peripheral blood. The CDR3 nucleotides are TGTGCCAGTAGCGGGCAGACTAGCGGGAGGGCCCACATTCAGTACTTC. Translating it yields CASSGQTSGRAHIQYF.